Here is one TCR beta chain with its context. Its antigen is unidentified. The source of the sample is a study of OX40 agonist ivuxolimab in advanced cancers. On the study more broadly: Patients received intravenous ivuxolimab every 2 weeks at 0.01 to 10 mg/kg. Previous treatment with anti-PD-1, anti-PD-L1 or anti-CTLA-4 therapy was allowed; approximately 40% had received some. Points from the study as a whole: Expanded clones tended on average to be more numerous among CD8+ T cells than CD4+. Dose levels from 0.1 to 3.0 mg/kg saw CD4+ and CD8+ blood T cells expand clonally by week 6.

Assay used: immunoSEQ multiplex PCR; TCRdb lists only in-frame clones, some missing. The sample lists 60,000 to 100,000 clones, about 90% seen once, with 8% to 13% in the top ten. The CDR3 consists of 16 residues. Trimming removed 5 bases from V and 2 bases from J, with 18 bases in between. Looked up from germline, CDR1 is MNHNY and CDR2 is SVGAGI (reference sequence). The specimen was CD4+ or CD8+ T cells sorted from blood, collected in a trial of the OX40 agonist ivuxolimab. V usage is TRBV6-6 and J usage is TRBJ1-2; D perhaps matches TRBD1 (5 bases). This receptor was identified in an adult with an advanced solid tumor such as melanoma, head and neck, liver or kidney cancer. The CDR3 here is CASSPQGRGVNYGYTF. CDR3 DNA: TGTGCCAGCAGTCCTCAGGGTCGGGGGGTGAACTATGGCTACACCTTC.